This entry lists 26 T cell receptor beta chains sequenced from one sample in a study of blood T cell repertoires in COVID-19. Clones were sequenced by immunoSEQ multiplex PCR, and TCRdb holds only the in-frame ones, with some missing. The sample includes approximately 250,000 clones, approximately 85% seen only once; the top ten take roughly 4%. Sequenced material: peripheral blood. These receptors were taken from a man aged 45-60 years with acute or convalescent COVID-19.

The chain recombines TRBV5-1 with TRBJ2-1; 8 bases are a match to TRBD2. The germline V gene has CDR1 SGHRS and CDR2 YFSETQ. The CDR3 is 15 residues long. Unmatched junction bases numbered 8, after V lost 5 bases and J lost 4 bases. The CDR3 is CASRIAGTRYNEQFF. The DNA for the CDR3 is TGCGCCAGCAGAATCGCCGGGACTAGATACAATGAGCAGTTCTTC.

The rearrangement uses TRBV11-3 and TRBJ2-7, with 8 bases matching TRBD2. CDR1 is SGHNT, CDR2 YENEEA, per germline. The CDR3 has 14 residues. V lost 1 base to trimming and J lost 5 bases; unmatched junction nucleotides: 4. CDR3 nucleotides: TGTGCCAGCAGCTTAGCGGGGGGGCAGGACGAGCAGTACTTC. Translation: CASSLAGGQDEQYF.

The gene calls are TRBV25-1 and TRBJ1-3; D is possibly TRBD1 (6 bases). This CDR3 spans 14 amino acids. Trimming took 8 bases from V and 0 from J, leaving 11 bases between them. Germline CDR1 reads MGHDK; CDR2 reads SYGVNS. The CDR3 DNA reads TGTGCCAGCGGACAGACGAGCTCTGGAAACACCATATATTTT. It translates to CASGQTSSGNTIYF.

The chain carries TRBV3-1 (or the pseudogene TRBV3-2) and TRBJ2-5; unclear D gene. The CDR3 totals 20 residues. The germline V gene has CDR1 LGHDT and CDR2 YNNKEL (reference sequence). Trimming pared 2 bases from V and 1 base from J, leaving 26 bases between. The CDR3 loop reads CASSQYVEAFPMRAQETQYF. The CDR3 DNA reads TGTGCCAGCAGCCAATACGTAGAGGCCTTCCCGATGCGAGCCCAAGAGACCCAGTACTTC.

In its sample, this clone was seen once. This chain links TRBV3-1 (or the pseudogene TRBV3-2) with TRBJ1-4, with D uncertain. The CDR3 runs to 14 residues. V dropped 4 bases and J dropped 5 bases, with 11 bases sitting between them. The V gene's germline CDR1 is LGHDT and CDR2 YNNKEL (reference sequence). CDR3 sequence (DNA): TGTGCCAGCAGCCTGAAACAGCCGAATGAAAAACTGTTTTTT. Encoded protein: CASSLKQPNEKLFF.

This chain joins TRBV3-1 (or the pseudogene TRBV3-2) and TRBJ1-5; D gene unclear. The CDR3 runs 14 residues. V gave up 4 bases and J gave up 0 bases, with 7 bases separating them. CDR1 and CDR2 from the germline V gene are LGHDT and YNNKEL (reference sequence). The CDR3 sequence: CASSPTFSNQPQHF. CDR3 nucleotides: TGTGCCAGCAGCCCGACTTTTAGCAATCAGCCCCAGCATTTT.

The CDR3 nucleotides read TGTGCCAGCAGCTTTGGACAGGGCGCAACTAATGAAAAACTGTTTTTT. This translates into CASSFGQGATNEKLFF. V is TRBV7-9 and J is TRBJ1-4; TRBD1 matches 8 bases. J lost 0 bases, V lost 3 bases, and 3 bases had no gene match. Germline-derived CDR1 and CDR2 are SEHNR and FQNEAQ (reference sequence). This CDR3 is built from 16 residues.

V is TRBV14 and J is TRBJ2-5; 7 nucleotides match TRBD2. The CDR3 covers 17 residues. Germline V CDR1 and CDR2: SGHDN, FVKESK. Losses at the gene ends were 1 base for V and 5 bases for J; bases not matched to a gene: 13. The CDR3 nucleotides are TGTGCCAGCAGCCAAGTCTTCGGAAAGCGGGGAGGGGAGACCCAGTACTTC. This gives the protein CASSQVFGKRGGETQYF.

As DNA, the CDR3 is TGTGCCAGCAGCCAAGAAAGCAAGGACAGAGTTAACTATGGCTACACCTTC. Protein product: CASSQESKDRVNYGYTF. This chain links TRBV3-1 (or the pseudogene TRBV3-2) with TRBJ1-2; D might be TRBD1 (6 bases). The CDR3 spans 17 residues. The germline gives CDR1 LGHDT, CDR2 YNNKEL (reference sequence). Between the trimmed V and J ends, which lost 0 bases and 1 base, there was a span of 15 bases.

The DNA of the CDR3 is TGCGCCAGCAGCTTCGGGACTAGCTGGGCAGATACGCAGTATTTT. It codes for CASSFGTSWADTQYF. V gene TRBV5-1 combines with J gene TRBJ2-3; 9 nucleotides match TRBD2. V dropped 2 bases and J dropped 4; count of bases not matched to a gene: 5. The length of the CDR3 is 15 residues. Germline CDR1 SGHRS, CDR2 YFSETQ.

The sample holds one count of this clone. This rearrangement joins TRBV5-1 to TRBJ2-3; tentatively, D is TRBD1 (5 bases). CDR3 length: 15 amino acids. V shed 0 bases and J shed 4 bases, with 12 bases lying between them. The germline gives CDR1 SGHRS, CDR2 YFSETQ. CDR3 in amino acids: CASSLDGAGSDTQYF. The CDR3 nucleotides read TGCGCCAGCAGCTTGGATGGGGCAGGGTCAGATACGCAGTATTTT.

V usage is TRBV10-3 and J usage is TRBJ2-2; TRBD2 matches 12 bases. The germline CDR1 and CDR2 sequences are ENHRY and SYGVKD. The V gene end was trimmed by 6 bases and the J gene end by 8 bases; junction bases not matched to a gene: 10. The CDR3 runs 16 residues. The CDR3 region is CAISRLAGALMGELFF. DNA for the CDR3: TGTGCCATCAGCAGACTAGCGGGGGCGCTAATGGGGGAGCTGTTTTTT.

The rearrangement links TRBV21-1 to TRBJ1-1. TRBV21-1 is labeled a pseudogene. The CDR3 length is 13 residues. The CDR3 protein is CAQLGGSNTEAFF. For the CDR3, the DNA is TGTGCCCAGCTTGGAGGCTCGAACACTGAAGCTTTCTTT.

The chain uses TRBV5-1 and TRBJ1-1; 8 positions agree with TRBD1. The CDR3 is 16 amino acids. The V gene's germline CDR1 is SGHRS and CDR2 YFSETQ. V gave up 0 bases and J gave up 1 base; unmatched junction bases: 5. The CDR3 DNA reads TGCGCCAGCAGCTTGGGGACAGGGCCGGCGAACACTGAAGCTTTCTTT. It yields the protein CASSLGTGPANTEAFF.

This clone was counted between two and nine times. The rearrangement links TRBV5-1 to TRBJ2-2; the D gene is possibly TRBD1 (6 bases). This CDR3 has 15 amino acids. Germline CDR1 is SGHRS and CDR2 is YFSETQ. V was trimmed by 0 bases and J by 5 bases, leaving 11 bases between them. CDR3 coding DNA: TGCGCCAGCAGCTTGGACAGGGCAGGTACCGGGGAGCTGTTTTTT. Translated, it gives CASSLDRAGTGELFF.

This rearrangement joins TRBV29-1 to TRBJ2-7, with a tentative D call TRBD1 (7 bases). V lost 4 bases, J lost 3 bases, and 13 bases lay in between. Germline loops: CDR1 SQVTM, CDR2 ANQGSEA. CDR3 length equals 13 residues. CDR3 region: CSVGGTANYEQYF. The CDR3 nucleotides are TGCAGCGTTGGCGGGACAGCTAACTACGAGCAGTACTTC.

V and J are TRBV5-8 and TRBJ2-7; 13 bases align to TRBD2. V gave up 5 bases and J gave up 4 bases; unmatched junction bases: 6. The CDR3 spans 15 residues. The V gene's germline CDR1 is SGHTS and CDR2 YDEGEE. CDR3 residues: CASRPRTSGSYEQYF. The CDR3 coding sequence is TGTGCCAGCAGACCCAGGACTAGCGGGAGTTACGAGCAGTACTTC. The entire variable domain, with the rest obtained from reference TRBV5-8 and TRBJ2-7, is as follows: EAGVTQSPTHLIKTRGQQATLRCSPISGHTSVYWYQQALGLGLQFLLWYDEGEERNRGNFPPRFSGRQFPNYSSELNVNALELEDSALYLCASRPRTSGSYEQYFGPGTRLTVT.

V is TRBV5-1 and J is TRBJ1-5; no definite D call. V lost 4 bases and J 8 bases, leaving 13 bases between the germline ends. CDR1 SGHRS and CDR2 YFSETQ come from the germline V gene. CDR3 length: 13 amino acids. The CDR3 spells CASSPTPSEPQHF. The DNA of the CDR3 is TGCGCCAGCAGCCCGACACCGTCCGAGCCCCAGCATTTT.

The chain joins TRBV6-5 to TRBJ1-5; 8 bases line up with TRBD1. This CDR3 is built from 15 residues. CDR1 is MNHEY, CDR2 SVGAGI, per germline. V lost 4 bases, J lost 5 bases, and 7 bases stayed unmatched. The CDR3 region has the DNA TGTGCCAGCAGTTCCAGGGGGCGGCAATATCAGCCCCAGCATTTT. It specifies CASSSRGRQYQPQHF.

This chain joins TRBV9 and TRBJ1-5, with no clear D. CDR1 is SGDLS and CDR2 is YYNGEE in the germline V gene. This CDR3 region has 13 residues. V lost 8 bases to trimming and J lost 6 bases, with 15 bases between them. The CDR3 sequence is CASSMNGGQPQHF. The CDR3 nucleotides are TGTGCCAGTAGCATGAACGGTGGTCAGCCCCAGCATTTT.

In its sample, this clone was seen once. The V gene is TRBV5-5, the J gene TRBJ2-7; TRBD2 is a possible D gene (7 bases). Trimming took off 1 base at V and 3 bases at J, with 17 bases between the two ends. Looked up from germline, CDR1 is SGHKS and CDR2 is YYEKEE (reference sequence). CDR3 length equals 16 residues. The DNA of the CDR3 is TGTGCCAGCAGCTTGACGGGGGCTAGCGGTAACTACGAGCAGTACTTC. It specifies CASSLTGASGNYEQYF. Together with reference TRBV5-5 and TRBJ2-7, the CDR3 gives the full variable domain: DAGVTQSPTHLIKTRGQQVTLRCSPISGHKSVSWYQQVLGQGPQFIFQYYEKEERGRGNFPDRFSARQFPNYSSELNVNALLLGDSALYLCASSLTGASGNYEQYFGPGTRLTVT.

The chain carries TRBV11-3 and TRBJ2-5; 9 positions match TRBD2. Losses at the gene ends were 3 bases for V and 5 bases for J; bases not matched to a gene: 7. The V gene's germline CDR1 is SGHNT and CDR2 YENEEA. CDR3 length: 15 residues. The CDR3 sequence is CASSFRLAGEETQYF. The CDR3 DNA follows: TGTGCCAGCAGCTTCCGCTTAGCGGGAGAGGAGACCCAGTACTTC.

This chain uses TRBV5-5 with TRBJ1-6, with a weak D call TRBD1 (5 bases). The V gene lost 0 bases and the J gene lost 13 bases, with 17 bases spanning the gap. This CDR3 is built from 15 residues. The V gene's germline CDR1 is SGHKS and CDR2 YYEKEE (reference sequence). The DNA of the CDR3 is TGTGCCAGCAGCTTGGTGACAGACCTTTCTAGGCCCCTCCACTTT. This translates into CASSLVTDLSRPLHF.

This sequence joins TRBV6-5 and TRBJ1-4, with D maybe TRBD1 (5 bases). Deletions cut 10 bases from V and 0 bases from J, with 15 bases between. The CDR3 has 15 amino acids. The germline gives CDR1 MNHEY, CDR2 SVGAGI. The CDR3 loop reads CATRGGETTNEKLFF. The CDR3 DNA is TGTGCCACCCGGGGCGGGGAGACAACTAATGAAAAACTGTTTTTT.

This chain connects TRBV27 to TRBJ2-7, with TRBD1 matching 8 bases. The junction had 10 bases not matched to a gene; V was cut back by 2 bases and J by 4 bases. This CDR3 region has 16 residues. CDR1 and CDR2 (germline): MNHEY, SMNVEV (reference sequence). The CDR3 DNA sequence: TGTGCCAGCAGTTTAAGTTTTGGGACAGGAACGTACGAGCAGTACTTC. Translated: CASSLSFGTGTYEQYF.

The gene calls are TRBV2 and TRBJ1-2; D unresolved. This CDR3 contains 14 residues. Trimming removed 3 bases from V and 2 bases from J, with 10 bases in between. CDR1 is SNHLY and CDR2 is FYNNEI in the germline V gene. The CDR3 loop reads CASSEYLQNYGYTF. As DNA, the CDR3 is TGTGCCAGCAGTGAGTACCTACAGAACTATGGCTACACCTTC.